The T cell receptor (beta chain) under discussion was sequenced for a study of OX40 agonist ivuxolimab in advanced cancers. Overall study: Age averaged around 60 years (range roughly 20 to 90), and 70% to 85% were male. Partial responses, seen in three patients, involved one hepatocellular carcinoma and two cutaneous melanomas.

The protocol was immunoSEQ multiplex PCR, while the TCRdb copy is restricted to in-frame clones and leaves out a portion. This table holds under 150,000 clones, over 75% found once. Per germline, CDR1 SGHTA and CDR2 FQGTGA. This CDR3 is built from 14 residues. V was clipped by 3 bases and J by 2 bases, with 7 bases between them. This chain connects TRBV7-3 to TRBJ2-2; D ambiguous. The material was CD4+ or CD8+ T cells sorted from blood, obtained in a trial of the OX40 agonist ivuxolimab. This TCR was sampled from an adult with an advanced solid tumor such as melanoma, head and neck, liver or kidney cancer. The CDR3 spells CASSFRHNTGELFF. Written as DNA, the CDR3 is TGTGCCAGCAGCTTCCGACACAACACCGGGGAGCTGTTTTTT.